Listed below are T cell receptor beta chains from one sample, sequenced in a study of OX40 agonist ivuxolimab in advanced cancers. Generated by immunoSEQ multiplex PCR, the TCRdb table keeps only in-frame clones and is missing some. The sample comprises tens of thousands of clones, approximately 80% of which are singletons, and roughly a quarter rests with the top ten. The sample was CD4+ or CD8+ T cells sorted from blood, taken in a trial of the OX40 agonist ivuxolimab. The receptors here all came from an adult with an advanced solid tumor such as melanoma, head and neck, liver or kidney cancer. Each CDR3 is given with its conserved first and last residue. The order of the fields is D gene, clone size, V gene, J gene, CDR3 length, CDR3 protein, CDR3 DNA. A D gene is named only where the DNA matches it firmly. Expanded clones get a size class; other rows say once, few or many, or leave the size out.

>-|once|TRBV5-5|TRBJ1-5|13
CASSLQLAQPQHF
TGTGCCAGCAGCTTGCAGTTGGCCCAGCCCCAGCATTTT
>TRBD1|-|TRBV5-1|TRBJ1-6|15
CASSLEQGRDSPLHF
TGCGCCAGCAGCTTGGAACAGGGGAGGGATTCACCCCTCCACTTT
>TRBD2|-|TRBV7-9|TRBJ2-3|15
CASSLGGLGADTQYF
TGTGCCAGCAGCTTAGGAGGACTAGGGGCAGATACGCAGTATTTT
>-|few|TRBV12-5|TRBJ1-5|15
CASGLERGITWPQHF
TGTGCTAGTGGTTTGGAGAGGGGAATAACGTGGCCCCAGCATTTT
>-|-|TRBV5-8|TRBJ1-1|11
CASSFSGVAFF
TGTGCCAGCAGCTTTTCAGGGGTAGCTTTCTTT
>-|-|TRBV4-1|TRBJ1-3|15
CASSQVAISGNTIYF
TGCGCCAGCAGCCAAGTTGCAATTTCTGGAAACACCATATATTTT
>TRBD1|once|TRBV7-3|TRBJ2-7|14
CASSLSSADREQYF
TGTGCCAGCAGCTTATCCTCCGCGGACAGGGAACAGTACTTC
>-|-|TRBV4-1|TRBJ2-2|16
CASSQDSLANTGELFF
TGCGCCAGCAGCCAAGACAGTCTCGCGAACACCGGGGAGCTGTTTTTT
>-|few|TRBV6-1|TRBJ1-2|14
CASSEAWSVYGYTF
TGTGCCAGCAGTGAAGCTTGGAGCGTCTATGGCTACACCTTC
>-|medium-sized|TRBV10-3|TRBJ1-3|16
CAISDFGAGRRNTIYF
TGTGCCATCAGTGACTTTGGGGCAGGGCGGAGAAACACCATATATTTT
>-|-|TRBV6-5|TRBJ1-2|15
CASSYSILSNYGYTF
TGTGCCAGCAGTTACTCGATTCTTTCTAACTATGGCTACACCTTC
>TRBD1|-|TRBV7-3|TRBJ2-7|14
CASSQTGYMDEQYF
TGTGCCAGCAGCCAGACAGGGTATATGGACGAGCAGTACTTC
>-|-|TRBV6-1|TRBJ1-2|15
CASSGSTTLNYGYTF
TGTGCCAGCAGTGGGTCTACTACCCTAAACTATGGCTACACCTTC
>-|once|TRBV7-9|TRBJ1-2|14
CASSPRAANYGYTF
TGTGCCAGCAGCCCTCGGGCCGCTAACTATGGCTACACCTTC
>TRBD1|-|TRBV27|TRBJ2-2|15
CASSLSRQGSGELFF
TGTGCCAGCAGTTTATCTAGACAGGGCAGCGGGGAGCTGTTTTTT
>-|few|TRBV29-1|TRBJ2-3|11
CSVQFTDTQYF
TGCAGCGTTCAGTTCACAGATACGCAGTATTTT
>TRBD1|-|TRBV5-6|TRBJ1-4|17
CASSWGQGFGPSEKLFF
TGTGCCAGCAGCTGGGGACAGGGATTCGGTCCATCGGAAAAACTGTTTTTT
>-|-|TRBV11-2|TRBJ2-1|11
CASSLNSIQFF
TGTGCCAGCAGCCTAAACAGCATTCAGTTCTTC
>-|-|TRBV5-6|TRBJ2-2|16
CASSVPRDSLSGELFF
TGTGCCAGCAGCGTCCCCCGGGACTCATTGTCGGGGGAGCTGTTTTTT
>-|-|TRBV15|TRBJ2-4|17
CATSRDEGWRAKNIQYF
TGTGCCACCAGCAGAGATGAGGGGTGGAGAGCCAAAAACATTCAGTACTTC